The T cell receptor (beta chain) described here comes from a study of spatial heterogeneity in lung cancer. MiXCR was run by TCRdb on the 5' RACE reads, yielding one entry per CDR3 protein. The sample yields over 10,000 distinct CDR3 sequences, about 4% seen once. As for time point: sample taken at primary tumor resection. Findings and caveats of the study: Expanded alpha and beta TCR counts within tumors tracked tumor mutation counts.

The V gene lost 8 bases and the J gene lost 4 bases, with 15 bases spanning the gap. CDR3 length: 14 residues. CDR1 and CDR2 (germline): LNHNV, YYDKDF (reference sequence). This clonotype came up many times. Antigen specificity is unknown. The source material was lung tumor tissue, sampled at surgery. V and J are TRBV15 and TRBJ1-3, with D unclear. The receptor comes from a male donor with early-stage non-small cell lung cancer. This chain's CDR3 is CATQRTSAGNTIYF. Written as DNA, the CDR3 is TGTGCCACCCAAAGGACCTCAGCGGGAAACACCATATATTTT.